This TCR beta chain appears in the sequencing data of a study of cytomegalovirus exposure and HLA in healthy donors. Study-wide results and limits: Specific recognition of CMV antigens was confirmed in vitro for a few chains (all CMV-associated). Listed as cytomegalovirus-associated were around 160 TCR beta chains. Roughly even sequencing depth across donors was the assumption behind the presence/absence analyses.

Regarding donors, all were healthy bone marrow donors. This clone was seen more than once but under ten times. Its antigen is still unknown. The PCR was carried out with 60 Vbeta primers and 13 Jbeta primers. TCRdb keeps only in-frame clones here, not all; method: immunoSEQ multiplex PCR. This sample has 65,000 to 100,000 clones; around 80% occur once, and the top ten carry 2% to 2.5%. Germline assignment: CDR1 WSHSY and CDR2 SAAADI. The CDR3 contains 14 residues. V lost 6 bases and J lost 4; bases outside the gene matches: 4. The TCR comes from a man between 35 and 55 years old in good health and CMV-seronegative. The rearrangement links TRBV10-2 to TRBJ1-5, with 9 bases that match TRBD1. Input material: PBMCs. The CDR3 region is CASSTTGGNQPQHF. Written as DNA, the CDR3 is TGCGCCAGCAGCACGACAGGGGGTAATCAGCCCCAGCATTTT.